The rows below give T cell receptor beta chains drawn from one sample of a study of cytomegalovirus exposure and HLA in healthy donors. Only in-frame clones appear in the TCRdb table, and some are missing; sequencing was by immunoSEQ multiplex PCR. Found here are over 100,000 clones, roughly 78% of them singletons; the top ten hold around 3%. The sequencing input was PBMCs. These receptors all stem from a woman aged 25-40 years in good health and CMV-seropositive. Both conserved end residues are part of each CDR3. The D gene is left open where the match is weak. Clone sizes are given selectively: once, few, many, or a class where the clone is expanded.

>TRBJ1-4|TRBV6-5|TRBD1|few
TGTGCCACCAGGGGACAGAATAATGAAAAACTGTTTTTT
CATRGQNNEKLFF
>TRBJ2-1|TRBV5-1|-|-
TGCGCCAGCAGCGTGACAGGGGAGGGCTACAATGAGCAGTTCTTC
CASSVTGEGYNEQFF
>TRBJ1-2|TRBV28|-|-
TGTGCCAGCAGTTTATGGGTAGGGAGGGGCTACACCTTC
CASSLWVGRGYTF
>TRBJ1-1|TRBV9|-|-
TGTGCCAGCAGCCCTATGGGACATACGAACACTGAAGCTTTCTTT
CASSPMGHTNTEAFF
>TRBJ2-3|TRBV9|-|-
TGTGCCAGCAGCGTAGTTCCCTTTAGCACAGATACGCAGTATTTT
CASSVVPFSTDTQYF
>TRBJ2-3|TRBV7-9|TRBD1|-
TGTGCCAGCAGCTTAGCAAGACAGGGGAAAGGCTTGCGCACAGATACGCAGTATTTT
CASSLARQGKGLRTDTQYF
>TRBJ2-3|TRBV11-2|-|once
TGTGCCAGCAGCTACCCGTTTGTAGGGGCCAGCACAGATACGCAGTATTTT
CASSYPFVGASTDTQYF
>TRBJ1-6|TRBV20-1|-|-
TGCAGTCCAACACCCCTCCACTTT
CSPTPLHF
>TRBJ2-7|TRBV9|TRBD2|-
TGTGCCAGCAGCAGGAGCATAGCGGGGAGCTCCTACGAGCAGTACTTC
CASSRSIAGSSYEQYF
>TRBJ2-5|TRBV5-4|-|few
TGTGCCAGCAGCTACCGGGACATCAGCCAAGAGACCCAGTACTTC
CASSYRDISQETQYF
>TRBJ2-5|TRBV27|TRBD1|-
TGTGCCAGCAGTCCCGGACAGGGGGCGGGGGAGACCCAGTACTTC
CASSPGQGAGETQYF
>TRBJ2-5|TRBV6-1|-|-
TGTGCCAGCAGGAGAGCCAGGGAAGGGACCCAGTACTTC
CASRRAREGTQYF
>TRBJ2-7|TRBV4-3|TRBD2|-
TGCGCCAGCAGCCAAGAGACGACTAGCGGCGAGCAGTACTTC
CASSQETTSGEQYF
>TRBJ1-2|TRBV5-1|-|few
TGCGCCAGCAGCCCTGGGCTCAACTATGGCTACACCTTC
CASSPGLNYGYTF
>TRBJ2-2|TRBV7-3|TRBD2|-
TGTGCCAGCAGCACGAGCGGGGGGGCGTCCGGGGAGCTGTTTTTT
CASSTSGGASGELFF
>TRBJ1-2|TRBV21-1|-|once
TGTGCCAGCAGCATCTGGACAGGAGGGTATGGCTACACCTTC
CASSIWTGGYGYTF
>TRBJ2-5|TRBV7-2|TRBD2|once
TGTGCCAGCAGCTTAGGGACTAGCGGGGGGCCAGAGACCCAGTACTTC
CASSLGTSGGPETQYF
>TRBJ2-3|TRBV9|-|-
TGTGCCAGCAGCGCCACTTCTTCCGCTACGCAGTATTTT
CASSATSSATQYF
>TRBJ2-2|TRBV5-6|-|-
TGTGCCAGCAGCTGGGGACTCTCGAACACCGGGGAGCTGTTTTTT
CASSWGLSNTGELFF
>TRBJ2-7|TRBV28|TRBD1|-
TGTGCCAGCAGTTTCTCGATCCCGGGGACAGGCTCCTACGAGCAGTACTTC
CASSFSIPGTGSYEQYF
>TRBJ1-4|TRBV7-3|-|once
TGTGCCAGCAGCCCCGACAGGCCCAATGAAAAACTGTTTTTT
CASSPDRPNEKLFF
>TRBJ1-2|TRBV6-5|-|-
TGTGCCAGCAGTTCATCGGGGGTTAACTATGGCTACACCTTC
CASSSSGVNYGYTF
>TRBJ2-4|TRBV6-1|-|-
TGTGCCAGCAGTGAAGGAATTACCGGAGCCAAAAACATTCAGTACTTC
CASSEGITGAKNIQYF
>TRBJ1-1|TRBV11-2|-|-
TGTGCCACCTCGAGGGTCCACACTGAAGCTTTCTTT
CATSRVHTEAFF
>TRBJ1-6|TRBV7-3|-|-
TGTGCCAGCAGCATCGGGGGTAAAAATTCACCCCTCCACTTT
CASSIGGKNSPLHF
>TRBJ2-7|TRBV18|-|-
TGTGCCAGCTCACCGACAGCGGGCGAGCAGTACTTC
CASSPTAGEQYF
>TRBJ1-6|TRBV27|-|-
TGTGCCAGCAGTTTAGAAGGGGGTAATTCACCCCTCCACTTT
CASSLEGGNSPLHF
>TRBJ1-3|TRBV2|-|-
TGTGCCAGCAGTGATCCCGGCGGCCTTGGAAACACCATATATTTT
CASSDPGGLGNTIYF
>TRBJ2-3|TRBV4-3|-|once
TGCGCCAGCAGCCAAGGACTCGTTGCGGGGAGTACAGATACGCAGTATTTT
CASSQGLVAGSTDTQYF
>TRBJ2-5|TRBV2|-|-
TGTGCCAGCAGAAGGCAGGGGGGACAGCAAGAGACCCAGTACTTC
CASRRQGGQQETQYF
>TRBJ2-1|TRBV7-9|TRBD2|-
TGTGCCACCGCGACTAGCGGGGGCGACGAGCAGTTCTTC
CATATSGGDEQFF
>TRBJ2-7|TRBV5-6|-|-
TGTGCCAGCAGCCCCCTGACGGGGTTAAACCCTGATCACTACGAGCAGTACTTC
CASSPLTGLNPDHYEQYF
>TRBJ2-1|TRBV27|TRBD1|-
TGTGCCAGCAGTGTCCGTTCCGGGACAGCGAGGTACAATGAGCAGTTCTTC
CASSVRSGTARYNEQFF
>TRBJ2-1|TRBV4-3|-|-
TGCGCCAGCAGCCAAGTAGTATCAGGTGATTACAATGAGCAGTTCTTC
CASSQVVSGDYNEQFF
>TRBJ1-4|TRBV4-3|-|-
TGCGCCAGCAGCGTTCTCAGGGGAGTTAATGAAAAACTGTTTTTT
CASSVLRGVNEKLFF
>TRBJ2-2|TRBV10-3|-|-
TGTGCCATCAGCTCGGGACAGAACACCGGGGAGCTGTTTTTT
CAISSGQNTGELFF
>TRBJ2-7|TRBV27|TRBD2|-
TGTGCCAGCAGTTTACGGGGCGGGGGGCTTTCGTACGAGCAGTACTTC
CASSLRGGGLSYEQYF
>TRBJ2-3|TRBV7-3|-|-
TGTGCCAGCAGCCTCACGACAGGGACTAGCACAGATACGCAGTATTTT
CASSLTTGTSTDTQYF
>TRBJ2-7|TRBV4-3|TRBD2|-
TGCGCCAGCAGCCAAGATGGCGGGGGGCGCCGTTTGGAGCAGTACTTC
CASSQDGGGRRLEQYF
>TRBJ1-1|TRBV6-1|TRBD1|-
TGTGCCAGCAGGCAAGGGACAGGCCTCCTAGAAGCTTTCTTT
CASRQGTGLLEAFF
>TRBJ2-1|TRBV10-2|TRBD2|-
TGCGCCACCTCCGTGGTAGCGGGACCTAACAATGAGCAGTTCTTC
CATSVVAGPNNEQFF
>TRBJ1-1|TRBV10-3|TRBD1|once
TGTGCCACCAAGGGGGCGCCGGGCACTGAAGCTTTCTTT
CATKGAPGTEAFF
>TRBJ2-5|TRBV7-9|TRBD2|few
TGTGCCAGCAGCCCATGGCGGGGGGATGAGACCCAGTACTTC
CASSPWRGDETQYF
>TRBJ2-7|TRBV4-2|-|-
TGTGCCAGCAGCCAAGACGGGGGAACGGGGGAGCAGTACTTC
CASSQDGGTGEQYF
>TRBJ1-3|TRBV7-9|-|-
TGTTCCAGCAGCTTAGCGAGTCCCCGGAGAGGAGGAAACACCATATATTTT
CSSSLASPRRGGNTIYF
>TRBJ1-4|TRBV6-6|TRBD1|-
TGTGCCAGCAGCGGGGGACAGATGACAACTAATGAAAAACTGTTTTTT
CASSGGQMTTNEKLFF
>TRBJ2-7|TRBV5-5|-|-
TGTGCCAGCAGCTTGCCGGATGGGCTTCCCTCCTACGAGCAGTACTTC
CASSLPDGLPSYEQYF
>TRBJ1-2|TRBV28|-|-
TGTGCCAGCAGTTTTGGACGATGGGGCGTCTATGGCTACACCTTC
CASSFGRWGVYGYTF
>TRBJ2-7|TRBV6-5|TRBD2|-
TGTGCCAGCAGTTACTCGATCGGGGGGGCGCTCGACGAGCAGTACTTC
CASSYSIGGALDEQYF
>TRBJ1-6|TRBV4-1|-|-
TGCGCCAGCAGCCAAGAGGGTCGAACAGCCGCACCCCTCCACTTT
CASSQEGRTAAPLHF
>TRBJ2-7|TRBV27|TRBD2|-
TGTGCCAGCAGAGGTAGCGGGGAGAACGAGCAGTACTTC
CASRGSGENEQYF
>TRBJ1-2|TRBV5-4|-|-
TGTGCCAGCAGCTTGGTAGACACCAACTATGGCTACACCTTC
CASSLVDTNYGYTF
>TRBJ2-3|TRBV5-4|TRBD1|-
TGTGCCAGCAGCTTGGAGGGACAGGGGGCTGATACGCAGTATTTT
CASSLEGQGADTQYF
>TRBJ1-5|TRBV6-5|TRBD1|-
TGTGCCAGCAGTTCGCGACAGGGTGGCAATCAGCCCCAGCATTTT
CASSSRQGGNQPQHF